This T cell receptor (beta chain) was identified during a study of post-analysis software for immune sequencing data (dated by TCRdb to about 2015). Broadly, across the study: Recorded disease courses included relapsing-remitting, secondary progressive and progressive-relapsing multiple sclerosis, with some patients lacking subtype annotation. The multiple sclerosis patient repertoires were compared with under 13 previously published healthy control repertoires from donors aged 6 to 25 years. A subset of samples was prepared in parallel using single-end sample barcoding, then pooled and co-amplified after Illumina adapter ligation.

TCR beta repertoires were profiled from peripheral blood of 13 young patients with multiple sclerosis to demonstrate the VDJtools post-analysis software. The multiple sclerosis patients were children and adolescents ranging in age from about 6 to 17 years. Results the study describes overall, beyond this receptor: The multiple sclerosis patient group was slightly younger than the control group. A handful of TRBV segments, including TRBV5-6, TRBV5-1 and TRBV20-1, were significantly more frequent in patients than controls. Compared with controls, multiple sclerosis patients had significantly lower normalized Chao1 diversity, a finding suggesting substantial peripheral T-cell clonal expansion. Direct clustering with F measure showed strong co-clustering of samples prepared in the same batch, prompting a batch-effect correction.

With regard to this clonotype: What this receptor recognizes is not known. Nothing much larger sits one base from this clone, and base qualities are not available.

Library construction relied on PCR. Sequenced on an Illumina HiSeq 2500. Unique molecular identifiers were incorporated into TCR beta cDNA libraries to reduce PCR and sequencing biases. About 500,000 cDNA molecules were obtained for every 1 to 10 million input T cells, so each molecule roughly corresponded to one T cell. Patient libraries were prepared and sequenced with the same protocol used for the earlier healthy control dataset. Samples belonging to the same batch were prepared together, multiplexed and sequenced on a shared HiSeq lane. In the paper's pipeline: MIGEC handled the raw barcoded reads, throwing out single-read molecular identifier groups before consensus assembly and CDR3 extraction. Clonotype tables were post-analysed with VDJtools, and diversity was normalized by down-sampling all datasets to the smallest sample size. Repertoire overlap clustering matched CDR3 amino acid but not nucleotide sequences to correct batch-related cross-sample contamination. TCRdb applied fastp at Q25 and MiXCR to the public reads, then kept only in-frame beta chains. Each CDR3 protein appears once, grouped with its most common genes and DNA. TCRdb, rather than the study authors, made the V and J calls. The sample table shows approximately 690,000 distinct CDR3 sequences, and around 60% are seen once. About 10% of the sample is held by the ten biggest clonotypes.

V loses 5 bases at its end and J loses 3 bases; junction bases beyond the gene matches: 9. The germline V gene supplies CDR1 SQVTM and CDR2 ANQGSEA. The cysteine opens and the phenylalanine closes a CDR3 of 15 amino acids. Kept here is only the CDR3 DNA, which spans 45 bases and is read in frame from base 1. The sample taken for sequencing was blood. The chain links TRBV29-1 with TRBJ2-3; 9 central nucleotides agree with TRBD2. The receptor was derived from a girl aged 2-10 years with multiple sclerosis. Read as DNA, the sequence is TGCAGCGTTAACGGACTAGCGCGGCTGACAGATACGCAGTATTTT. Translated, it gives CSVNGLARLTDTQYF.